This passage covers 19 T cell receptor beta chains from one sample sequenced in a study of T cell changes during pregnancy in multiple sclerosis. Libraries were prepared by immunoSEQ multiplex PCR; TCRdb keeps only in-frame clonotypes and omits some of them. The table shows about 68,000 clones, with more than 80% occurring only once. The sample in question was peripheral blood, obtained in the second trimester of pregnancy. The source of these receptors is a female donor with multiple sclerosis, enrolled in a pregnancy study.

The chain recombines TRBV2 with TRBJ1-3; D is perhaps TRBD1 (5 bases). Germline V gene lookup returns CDR1 SNHLY and CDR2 FYNNEI. V was shortened by 6 bases and J by 2 bases, with 11 bases between the two germline ends. The CDR3 contains 14 residues. The CDR3 loop is CASRGEGAGNTIYF. CDR3 coding DNA: TGTGCCAGCAGGGGGGAGGGAGCTGGAAACACCATATATTTT.

The genes are TRBV30 and TRBJ1-5, with D perhaps matching TRBD1 (5 bases). CDR3 length: 15 residues. V shed 0 bases and J shed 6 bases, with 15 bases lying between them. Germline CDR1 GTSNPN, CDR2 SVGIG (reference sequence). Here the CDR3 reads CAWSVGGGGSQPQHF. CDR3 in DNA: TGTGCCTGGAGTGTAGGCGGCGGGGGAAGTCAGCCCCAGCATTTT.

The V call is TRBV29-1, the J call TRBJ1-5, with D uncertain. Germline CDR1 is SQVTM and CDR2 is ANQGSEA. V was shortened by 4 bases and J by 4 bases, with 8 bases between the two germline ends. This CDR3 is 12 amino acids long. The CDR3 loop is CSVGAANQPQHF. As DNA, the CDR3 is TGCAGCGTTGGGGCCGCGAATCAGCCCCAGCATTTT. The full variable domain, in which reference TRBV29-1 and TRBJ1-5 provide the parts outside the CDR3, is SAVISQKPSRDICQRGTSLTIQCQVDSQVTMMFWYRQQPGQSLTLIATANQGSEATYESGFVIDKFPISRPNLTFSTLTVSNMSPEDSSIYLCSVGAANQPQHFGDGTRLSIL.

CDR3 residues: CASSEARGGQGGKQYF. The CDR3 DNA is TGTGCCAGCAGTGAAGCGCGAGGGGGACAGGGGGGCAAGCAGTACTTC. The chain couples TRBV2 to TRBJ2-7; TRBD1 aligns across 11 bases. The CDR3 is made up of 16 amino acids. CDR1 and CDR2 from the germline V gene are SNHLY and FYNNEI. J lost 8 bases, V lost 0 bases, and 9 bases had no gene match.

The chain recombines TRBV30 with TRBJ1-6; 8 bases are shared with TRBD1. The CDR3 is 14 amino acids. With 3 bases clipped from V and 7 bases from J, the junction kept 5 bases outside the gene matches. The germline V gene has CDR1 GTSNPN and CDR2 SVGIG (reference sequence). CDR3 in amino acids: CAWRRGQGNSPLHF. The CDR3 bases are TGTGCCTGGAGGAGAGGACAGGGCAATTCACCCCTCCACTTT.

The J gene is TRBJ1-1, the V gene TRBV9; D perhaps matches TRBD1 (5 bases). This CDR3 has 13 amino acids. Germline loops: CDR1 SGDLS, CDR2 YYNGEE. Trimming took off 4 bases at V and 5 bases at J, with 12 bases between the two ends. The CDR3, as DNA: TGTGCCAGCAGCTTCGGGGGAGTAACTGAAGCTTTCTTT. This encodes CASSFGGVTEAFF.

The chain has TRBV19 and TRBJ2-7, with D maybe TRBD1 (6 bases). Trimming stripped 3 bases from V and 0 bases from J, with 12 bases between. CDR3 length: 15 amino acids. CDR1 and CDR2 from the germline V gene are LNHDA and SQIVND (reference sequence). CDR3 sequence: CASSIQTGSSYEQYF. CDR3 nucleotide sequence: TGTGCCAGTAGTATTCAGACAGGTAGCTCCTACGAGCAGTACTTC.

The gene calls are TRBV7-2 and TRBJ1-4; D not certain. Germline CDR1 and CDR2: SGHTA and FQGNSA. Deletions cut 5 bases from V and 4 bases from J, with 11 bases between. The CDR3 totals 14 residues. DNA for the CDR3: TGTGCCAGCAGCCGCCGGGGTGGTAATGAAAAACTGTTTTTT. This sequence encodes CASSRRGGNEKLFF.

Written as DNA, the CDR3 is TGTGCCAGCGGGACAGAACTCAATGAGCAGTTCTTC. Amino acids: CASGTELNEQFF. V is TRBV25-1 and J is TRBJ2-1; TRBD1 agrees at 7 bases. Germline CDR1 is MGHDK and CDR2 is SYGVNS. The ends lost 8 bases at V and 6 bases at J; junction bases unmatched: 4. This CDR3 comprises 12 residues. Full variable domain (outside the CDR3, taken from reference TRBV25-1 and TRBJ2-1): EADIYQTPRYLVIGTGKKITLECSQTMGHDKMYWYQQDPGMELHLIHYSYGVNSTEKGDLSSESTVSRIRTEHFPLTLESARPSHTSQYLCASGTELNEQFFGPGTRLTVL.

The V and J genes are TRBV4-3 and TRBJ1-3; 7 nucleotides agree with TRBD1. The CDR3 runs to 17 residues. V lost 3 bases and J lost 4; bases outside the gene matches: 12. Germline V lookup: CDR1 LGHNA, CDR2 YSLEER. The CDR3 DNA follows: TGCGCCAGCAGCCAGTACCTTACCGGGACAGTAGGAAACACCATATATTTT. Its translation is CASSQYLTGTVGNTIYF.

The CDR3 here is CASSKERGRGSGQYF. The DNA of the CDR3 is TGTGCCAGCAGCAAAGAAAGGGGGAGGGGCAGCGGGCAGTACTTC. This chain links TRBV21-1 with TRBJ2-7; the D call in the table, TRBD2, was not verified against the DNA. TRBV21-1 is classified as a pseudogene. This CDR3 region has 15 residues.

This clone has only a few counts. The J gene is TRBJ2-2, the V gene TRBV5-1; weak D call: TRBD1 (6 bases). Germline assignment: CDR1 SGHRS and CDR2 YFSETQ. V dropped 4 bases and J dropped 6 bases, with 19 bases sitting between them. This CDR3 has 16 residues. Here the CDR3 reads CASSPHLDRFPGELFF. CDR3 DNA: TGCGCCAGCAGCCCCCATCTTGACAGGTTCCCCGGGGAGCTGTTTTTT.

The genes are TRBV4-1 and TRBJ1-2; D is unresolved. CDR1 is MGHRA and CDR2 is YSYEKL in the germline V gene. The CDR3 is made up of 15 amino acids. V was cut by 2 bases and J by 7 bases, with 17 bases left in between. The CDR3, as DNA: TGCGCCAGCAGCCAATGGGTCGAGGGAGGGTCTGGCTACACCTTC. Amino acid sequence: CASSQWVEGGSGYTF.

The chain couples TRBV15 to TRBJ1-1, with unresolved D. Trimming took off 5 bases at V and 0 bases at J, with 13 bases between the two ends. This CDR3 region has 15 residues. Germline V gene sequence: CDR1 LNHNV, CDR2 YYDKDF (reference sequence). CDR3 protein: CATSLKRGVNTEAFF. In nucleotides, the CDR3 is TGTGCCACCAGCTTAAAACGGGGAGTGAACACTGAAGCTTTCTTT. The whole variable domain, remainder taken from reference TRBV15 and TRBJ1-1, is DAMVIQNPRYQVTQFGKPVTLSCSQTLNHNVMYWYQQKSSQAPKLLFHYYDKDFNNEADTPDNFQSRRPNTSFCFLDIRSPGLGDTAMYLCATSLKRGVNTEAFFGQGTRLTVV.

This chain joins TRBV5-1 and TRBJ1-4; unclear D gene. V lost 2 bases and J 6 bases, leaving 11 bases between the germline ends. Germline V gene data show CDR1 as SGHRS and CDR2 as YFSETQ. This CDR3 contains 14 residues. CDR3 in amino acids: CASSFASQDEKLFF. CDR3 nucleotide sequence: TGCGCCAGCAGCTTCGCCAGTCAAGATGAAAAACTGTTTTTT.

This clone has a single count. V is TRBV28 and J is TRBJ1-3; tentatively, D is TRBD1 (6 bases). There are 16 residues in the CDR3. Trimming pared 3 bases from V and 0 bases from J, leaving 12 bases between. CDR1 and CDR2 (germline): MDHEN, SYDVKM. The CDR3 spells CASSFLTGISGNTIYF. The CDR3 coding sequence is TGTGCCAGCAGTTTCCTCACAGGGATCTCTGGAAACACCATATATTTT.

The gene calls are TRBV7-2 and TRBJ2-2, with 13 positions matching TRBD2. In germline, CDR1 is SGHTA, CDR2 FQGNSA. The CDR3 has 17 residues. Losses at the gene ends were 5 bases for V and 7 bases for J; bases not matched to a gene: 10. This chain's CDR3 is CASSPLAGGQVIGELFF. CDR3 coding DNA: TGTGCCAGCAGCCCACTAGCGGGGGGGCAGGTTATCGGGGAGCTGTTTTTT.

This clone was picked up one time. This chain uses TRBV5-1 with TRBJ2-3; tentatively, D is TRBD2 (5 bases). The CDR3 contains 13 residues. From germline, CDR1 is SGHRS and CDR2 YFSETQ. Trimming removed 4 bases at V and 1 base at J, with 7 bases between. The CDR3 sequence is CASSRSGTDTQYF. The DNA for the CDR3 is TGCGCCAGCAGCCGTAGCGGCACAGATACGCAGTATTTT.

The rearrangement links TRBV10-2 to TRBJ1-5; D not resolved. Trimming removed 4 bases from V and 6 bases from J, with 13 bases in between. The V gene's germline CDR1 is WSHSY and CDR2 SAAADI. This CDR3 is 14 amino acids long. Here the CDR3 DNA reads TGCGCCAGCAGTGTCGGGGTGGGAGGTCAGCCCCAGCATTTT. Its protein product is CASSVGVGGQPQHF.